This TCR beta chain comes out of a study of T cells after yellow fever vaccination. Looking at the study overall: Libraries from low-cell-number fractions were prepared with the SMART-Seq v4 Ultra Low Input RNA kit. Study outcomes and limitations: Detected again after the booster were most primary-vaccination clones, at nearly 97% CD4 and 70% to 90% CD8. Abundant clonotypes from the bulk population could contaminate FACS-sorted repertoires.

This clonotype was recorded many times. Its antigen is as yet unknown. TCRdb redid the calling of the 5' RACE reads with MiXCR, one entry per CDR3 protein. Of about 350,000 distinct CDR3 sequences listed, about 4% are singletons. This CDR3 region has 18 residues. Germline V gives CDR1 MNHEY, CDR2 SMNVEV (reference sequence). V dropped 6 bases and J dropped 9; count of bases not matched to a gene: 23. The TCR comes from a man between 18 and 29 years old who received the YFV17D yellow fever vaccine. V is TRBV27 and J is TRBJ2-1, with 7 bases that match TRBD2. Sequences were derived from PBMCs, sampled 5 days after the yellow fever booster vaccination. The CDR3 protein is CASRPGGVSLIGVSEQFF. The CDR3 DNA reads TGTGCCAGCAGGCCGGGAGGTGTTAGTCTTATTGGCGTGAGTGAGCAGTTCTTC.